The sequence of this T cell receptor beta chain was determined in a study of OX40 agonist ivuxolimab in advanced cancers. Study-wide context: Intravenous ivuxolimab at 0.01 to 10 mg/kg was given to patients every 2 weeks. Points from the study as a whole: In the 0.1-3.0 mg/kg groups, partial responders showed among the lowest expansion.

The repertoire was sequenced with immunoSEQ multiplex PCR; TCRdb's copy has only in-frame clones and lacks some. The repertoire holds about 110,000 clones, roughly 87% seen once, with 0.27% in the top ten. A word on this clone: Its antigen is undetermined.

This CDR3 is built from 12 residues. Autoimmune disease history or systemic immunosuppression led to patient exclusion. Drawing of blood for sampling happened at baseline, at cycle 4 day 1, and at cycle 7 day 1. This rearrangement joins TRBV21-1 to TRBJ2-3. TRBV21-1 is termed a pseudogene. The material was CD4+ or CD8+ T cells sorted from blood, obtained in a trial of the OX40 agonist ivuxolimab. The sequence derives from an adult with an advanced solid tumor such as melanoma, head and neck, liver or kidney cancer. CDR3 protein: CGPGTQGTTQYF. In nucleotides, the CDR3 is TGTGGGCCCGGGACCCAAGGGACGACGCAGTATTTT.